A single sample is the source of the 32 T cell receptor beta chains below, sequenced in a study of CD8+CD57+ T cells in acquired aplastic anemia. For CDR3 and TCR beta VDJ profiling, genomic DNA was the template used. TCRdb reprocessed the reads via MiXCR and lists one record per CDR3 protein. Of some 150,000 distinct CDR3 sequences in the sample, 60% to 80% are singletons; the top ten hold around 45%. In patients chosen for sequencing, flow cytometry had shown CD8+CD57+ cell expansion. The source material was sorted CD4+, CD8+, or CD8+CD57+ T cells (not recorded which) from PBMCs. Source of these receptors: a human donor with aplastic anemia.

The genes are TRBV25-1 and TRBJ2-2; the match to TRBD1 covers 12 bases. CDR1 MGHDK and CDR2 SYGVNS come from the germline V gene. CDR3 length: 18 residues. V lost 4 bases to trimming and J lost 5 bases; unmatched junction nucleotides: 11. The DNA of the CDR3 is TGTGCCAGCAGTGGTGGGGGACAGGGGGCGAAAGTTACCGGGGAGCTGTTTTTT. Amino acids: CASSGGGQGAKVTGELFF.

The V gene is TRBV20-1, the J gene TRBJ1-6, with TRBD1 as a possible D gene (6 bases). The CDR3 is 13 amino acids. The germline gives CDR1 DFQATT, CDR2 SNEGSKA (reference sequence). V lost 1 base to trimming and J lost 17 bases, with 18 bases between them. The CDR3: CSARALAGGSIHF. For the CDR3, the DNA is TGCAGTGCTAGAGCCTTGGCGGGGGGCTCTATCCACTTT.

The count of this clonotype is one. Sequence at one end of the junction differs from germline and may be a read error. The rearrangement joins TRBV12-5 to TRBJ2-7, with TRBD2 as a possible D gene (5 bases). Germline CDR1 and CDR2: LGHNT and FRNRAP. The length of the CDR3 is 11 residues. For the CDR3, the DNA is TGTACTAGTGGTTTGTTGTTCGAGCAGTACTTC. Translating it yields CTSGLLFEQYF.

Concerning this clonotype itself: Being one base from a much bigger clone, this may be a read error. The rearrangement links TRBV5-5 to TRBJ2-1; 11 bases map to TRBD2. CDR1 and CDR2 from the germline V gene are SGHKS and YYEKEE (reference sequence). The CDR3 contains 14 residues. CDR3 sequence reads: CASSLAGGKNEQSF. The DNA of the CDR3 is TGTGCCAGCAGCCTAGCGGGGGGTAAAAATGAGCAGTCCTTC.

This clonotype was recorded once. This chain links TRBV7-3 with TRBJ2-3; D is tentatively TRBD1 or TRBD2 (6 bases each). The germline CDR1 and CDR2 sequences are SGHTA and FQGTGA. The CDR3 runs 18 residues. V was clipped by 5 bases and J by 0 bases, with 21 bases between them. This CDR3 reads CASSAYPTGASSTDTQYF. CDR3 DNA sequence: TGTGCCAGCAGCGCATATCCTACGGGGGCCTCTAGCACAGATACGCAGTATTTT. Combining the CDR3 with reference TRBV7-3 and TRBJ2-3 gives the whole variable domain GAGVSQTPSNKVTEKGKYVELRCDPISGHTALYWYRQSLGQGPEFLIYFQGTGAADDSGLPNDRFFAVRPEGSVSTLKIQRTERGDSAVYLCASSAYPTGASSTDTQYFGPGTRLTVL.

CDR3 nucleotide sequence: TGCAGTGCCACAGGGGGGGCGGAGACCCAGTACTTC. This sequence encodes CSATGGAETQYF. The genes are TRBV20-1 and TRBJ2-5, with a tentative D call TRBD1 (8 bases). Germline V gene data show CDR1 as DFQATT and CDR2 as SNEGSKA (reference sequence). This CDR3 region has 12 residues. V lost 6 bases and J lost 5, with 13 bases in between.

This clonotype was picked up one time. This chain connects TRBV19 to TRBJ2-5; D possibly corresponds to TRBD2 (5 bases). Trimming took off 5 bases at V and 0 bases at J, with 10 bases between the two ends. CDR1 and CDR2 (germline): LNHDA, SQIVND (reference sequence). CDR3 size: 14 residues. The CDR3, as DNA: TGTGCCAGTAGTCCATCCGGGGACCAAGAGACCCAGTACTTC. Its translation: CASSPSGDQETQYF.

CDR3 sequence reads: CASSLGEQYYEQYF. The CDR3 DNA reads TGTGCCAGCAGCTTGGGCGAACAATACTACGAGCAGTACTTC. The chain has TRBV5-4 and TRBJ2-7; D gene unclear. V gave up 0 bases and J gave up 3 bases, with 10 bases separating them. This CDR3 spans 14 amino acids. Germline V gene data show CDR1 as SGHNT and CDR2 as YYREEE (reference sequence).

This clonotype was picked up a small number of times. V is TRBV29-1 and J is TRBJ2-7; TRBD1 is a possible D gene (6 bases). This CDR3 has 16 residues. Deletions cut 5 bases from V and 6 bases from J, with 26 bases between. Germline assignment: CDR1 SQVTM and CDR2 ANQGSEA. The CDR3 reads CSVIRSTGVGSSEQYF. The CDR3 DNA follows: TGCAGCGTTATCCGTTCGACAGGCGTAGGCTCTAGCGAGCAGTACTTC.

This chain uses TRBV19 with TRBJ1-5; 8 bases fit TRBD1. Germline CDR1 LNHDA, CDR2 SQIVND (reference sequence). After removal of 6 bases from V and 8 bases from J, the junction contained 12 bases not matched to a gene. The CDR3 has 15 residues. CDR3 in amino acids: CASSPGQVDGEPQHF. CDR3 bases: TGTGCCAGTAGCCCGGGACAGGTCGACGGTGAGCCCCAGCATTTT.

A single count supports this clonotype. The chain recombines TRBV29-1 with TRBJ2-7; 10 nucleotides line up with TRBD1. The length of the CDR3 is 16 residues. Trimming cost V 7 bases and J 5 bases; bases outside gene matches: 17. Per the germline V gene, CDR1 is SQVTM and CDR2 is ANQGSEA. The CDR3: CSAIHSRDRGRDEQYF. The CDR3 nucleotides read TGCAGCGCCATTCACTCCCGGGACAGGGGTCGGGACGAGCAGTACTTC.

V is TRBV7-8 and J is TRBJ1-1; D is uncertain. CDR3 length: 15 amino acids. V was cut by 5 bases and J by 0 bases, with 13 bases left in between. Germline CDR1 SGHVS, CDR2 FQNEAQ. CDR3 protein: CASSPGTVLNTEAFF. The CDR3 DNA follows: TGTGCCAGCAGCCCAGGAACAGTTTTGAACACTGAAGCTTTCTTT.

This clonotype has just one count. The chain joins TRBV20-1 to TRBJ2-1, with 10 bases that match TRBD2. Trimming took 3 bases from V and 7 from J; bases not matched to a gene: 6. Germline lookup yields CDR1 DFQATT and CDR2 SNEGSKA (reference sequence). The CDR3 totals 14 residues. The CDR3 coding sequence is TGCAGTGCTAGTGGTGGACTAGCGGCTAATGAGCAGTTCTTC. Translation gives CSASGGLAANEQFF.

This clonotype has more than one count but fewer than ten. This chain joins TRBV10-3 and TRBJ1-2, with D hard to call. CDR3 length: 15 residues. CDR1 is ENHRY and CDR2 is SYGVKD in the germline V gene. Trimming removed 5 bases from V and 0 bases from J, with 13 bases in between. The DNA for the CDR3 is TGTGCCATCAGTACATCCGGGCCTTCTAACTATGGCTACACCTTC. It encodes CAISTSGPSNYGYTF.

This chain joins TRBV7-9 and TRBJ2-2; tentative D call: TRBD1 (5 bases). Germline values: CDR1 SEHNR, CDR2 FQNEAQ (reference sequence). The length of the CDR3 is 16 residues. V lost 5 bases to trimming and J lost 7 bases, with 20 bases between them. CDR3 amino acids: CASSDPSGKEDGELFF. In DNA form, the CDR3 reads TGTGCCAGCAGCGACCCCTCAGGGAAAGAGGACGGGGAGCTGTTTTTT.

V usage is TRBV6-5 and J usage is TRBJ2-5; maybe TRBD1 (6 bases). CDR3 length equals 14 residues. Germline-derived CDR1 and CDR2 are MNHEY and SVGAGI. Trimming shortened V by 6 bases and J by 2 bases, and 13 bases separated the two germline ends. For the CDR3, the DNA is TGTGCCAGCAGCCGTGACAGGCGGCAAGAGACCCAGTACTTC. Residues: CASSRDRRQETQYF.

The chain combines TRBV6-1 with TRBJ2-7; D is perhaps TRBD2 (5 bases). The CDR3 covers 14 residues. In germline, CDR1 is MNHNS, CDR2 SASEGT. V dropped 4 bases and J dropped 5 bases, with 15 bases sitting between them. CDR3 residues: CASSGNWRGNEQYF. The CDR3 DNA reads as TGTGCCAGCAGTGGAAACTGGAGAGGGAACGAGCAGTACTTC.

The chain is built from TRBV15 and TRBJ2-7, with D unresolved. V lost 0 bases and J lost 6, with 12 bases in between. Germline V gene lookup returns CDR1 LNHNV and CDR2 YYDKDF (reference sequence). CDR3 size: 14 residues. DNA for the CDR3: TGTGCCACCAGCAGAGAGCCTAAGCGTACCGAGCAGTACTTC. This gives the protein CATSREPKRTEQYF. The full variable domain, its missing parts supplied by reference TRBV15 and TRBJ2-7, is DAMVIQNPRYQVTQFGKPVTLSCSQTLNHNVMYWYQQKSSQAPKLLFHYYDKDFNNEADTPDNFQSRRPNTSFCFLDIRSPGLGDTAMYLCATSREPKRTEQYFGPGTRLTVT.

The chain is built from TRBV2 and TRBJ2-2, with 7 bases matching TRBD2. CDR3 length: 14 residues. The V gene end was trimmed by 5 bases and the J gene end by 4 bases; junction bases not matched to a gene: 4. Germline assignment: CDR1 SNHLY and CDR2 FYNNEI. The chain's CDR3 is CASSWTRFTGELFF. The CDR3, as DNA: TGTGCCAGCAGTTGGACTAGGTTCACCGGGGAGCTGTTTTTT.

The rearrangement links TRBV24-1 to TRBJ1-1; no clear D gene. This CDR3 contains 13 residues. V gave up 5 bases and J gave up 0 bases, with 6 bases separating them. Germline assignment: CDR1 KGHDR and CDR2 SFDVKD. CDR3 sequence reads: CATSGGLNTEAFF. In nucleotides, the CDR3 is TGTGCCACCAGTGGCGGGTTGAACACTGAAGCTTTCTTT.

The chain uses TRBV11-1 and TRBJ2-7, with a tentative D call TRBD1 (6 bases). Germline V CDR1 and CDR2: SGHAT, FQDESV (reference sequence). V lost 2 bases and J lost 6, with 17 bases in between. This CDR3 has 15 residues. The CDR3 DNA reads as TGTGCCAGCAGCTTAATAGGTCCAGGGGTTTCCGAGCAGTACTTC. Its translation: CASSLIGPGVSEQYF. The full variable domain, completed using reference TRBV11-1 and TRBJ2-7, is EAEVAQSPRYKITEKSQAVAFWCDPISGHATLYWYRQILGQGPELLVQFQDESVVDDSQLPKDRFSAERLKGVDSTLKIQPAELGDSAMYLCASSLIGPGVSEQYFGPGTRLTVT.

The rearrangement links TRBV4-2 to TRBJ1-1, with a tentative D call TRBD1 (5 bases). The CDR3 consists of 18 residues. The germline V and J ends were trimmed by 3 bases and 3 bases, with 23 bases remaining between them. CDR1 LGHNA and CDR2 YNFKEQ come from the germline V gene. The CDR3 loop is CASSHLPGQGFGHTEAFF. CDR3 nucleotides: TGTGCCAGCAGCCATCTCCCAGGGCAGGGCTTCGGTCACACTGAAGCTTTCTTT.

The chain combines TRBV29-1 with TRBJ2-2; 8 bases line up with TRBD2. Unmatched junction bases numbered 3, after V lost 6 bases and J lost 0 bases. The CDR3 runs 14 residues. The germline V gene has CDR1 SQVTM and CDR2 ANQGSEA. CDR3 sequence reads: CSVAGVANTGELFF. In nucleotides, the CDR3 is TGCAGCGTAGCGGGGGTCGCGAACACCGGGGAGCTGTTTTTT.

The chain links TRBV6-5 to TRBJ1-2; a possible D gene is TRBD1 (5 bases). Trimming stripped 8 bases from V and 0 bases from J, with 10 bases between. This CDR3 has 13 amino acids. Germline V lookup: CDR1 MNHEY, CDR2 SVGAGI. The DNA for the CDR3 is TGTGCCAGCGGGGGTAAGGCTAACTATGGCTACACCTTC. Translation: CASGGKANYGYTF.

To note about this clonotype: A junction boundary mismatches the germline segment, possibly from a read error. The V and J genes are TRBV7-9 and TRBJ2-1; D not resolved. The J call may be wrong; the DNA end is better matched by TRBJ2-5. Germline CDR1 and CDR2: SEHNR and FQNEAQ (reference sequence). The CDR3 sequence is 12 residues long. For the CDR3, the DNA is TGCGCCAGCAGCCAAGCAATAACAGCCCAGTACTTC. This codes for CASSQAITAQYF.

This clonotype was observed a single time. The chain links TRBV29-1 to TRBJ2-3; 9 bases fit TRBD2. CDR3 length: 14 amino acids. Unmatched junction bases numbered 3, after V lost 1 base and J lost 4 bases. Germline values: CDR1 SQVTM, CDR2 ANQGSEA. This CDR3 is CSVEGAGGPDTQYF. In nucleotides, the CDR3 is TGCAGCGTTGAAGGCGCGGGAGGGCCAGATACGCAGTATTTT.

The rearrangement links TRBV10-2 to TRBJ2-1; D unclear. The CDR3 spans 13 residues. The V end was cut by 5 bases, the J end by 3 bases, with 8 bases between. The V gene's germline CDR1 is WSHSY and CDR2 SAAADI. This CDR3 reads CASSLVYYNEQFF. CDR3 bases: TGCGCCAGCAGTCTAGTGTACTACAATGAGCAGTTCTTC.

J is TRBJ2-7 and V is TRBV19, with D perhaps TRBD2 (7 bases). Trimming took off 5 bases at V and 4 bases at J, with 15 bases between the two ends. The CDR3 totals 14 residues. CDR1 and CDR2 from the germline V gene are LNHDA and SQIVND (reference sequence). The CDR3 DNA sequence: TGTGCCAGTAGTCCTGGGGGGGGGCGATACGAGCAGTACTTC. The encoded protein is CASSPGGGRYEQYF.

The V gene is TRBV7-2, the J gene TRBJ1-2, with TRBD1 matching 8 bases. V lost 4 bases, J lost 7 bases, and 11 bases stayed unmatched. The CDR3 runs 15 residues. Germline V gene sequence: CDR1 SGHTA, CDR2 FQGNSA. Here the CDR3 DNA reads TGTGCCAGCAGCTCCTCTAGGACAGGGTTGGGTGGCTACACCTTC. Its translation: CASSSSRTGLGGYTF.

The CDR3 nucleotides read TGTGCCAGCAGCCAGAGGACAGGGGGGGGGTCACCCCTCCACTTT. Protein sequence: CASSQRTGGGSPLHF. This chain connects TRBV7-2 to TRBJ1-6, with 10 nucleotides matching TRBD1. Germline CDR1 is SGHTA and CDR2 is FQGNSA. V was clipped by 5 bases and J by 10 bases; unmatched bases: 8. There are 15 residues in the CDR3.

The chain is built from TRBV7-2 and TRBJ2-7; 8 bases match TRBD2. Trimming cost V 5 bases and J 0 bases; bases outside gene matches: 12. Germline lookup yields CDR1 SGHTA and CDR2 FQGNSA. The CDR3 has 17 residues. In DNA form, the CDR3 reads TGTGCCAGCAGCCCCTGGCCTACGGGGGGGGTCTCCTACGAGCAGTACTTC. Translated, it gives CASSPWPTGGVSYEQYF.

The rearrangement joins TRBV7-8 to TRBJ1-2, with 12 bases aligning to TRBD1. This CDR3 is built from 16 residues. Per the germline V gene, CDR1 is SGHVS and CDR2 is FQNEAQ. After removal of 1 base from V and 7 bases from J, the junction contained 7 bases not matched to a gene. In DNA form, the CDR3 reads TGTGCCAGCAGCTTAGGATTGGGACAGGGGGCCTCTGGCTACACCTTC. Translating it yields CASSLGLGQGASGYTF. Together with reference TRBV7-8 and TRBJ1-2, the CDR3 gives the full variable domain: GAGVSQSPRYKVAKRGQDVALRCDPISGHVSLFWYQQALGQGPEFLTYFQNEAQLDKSGLPSDRFFAERPEGSVSTLKIQRTQQEDSAVYLCASSLGLGQGASGYTFGSGTRLTVV.